These T cell receptor beta chains were read from a single sample in a study of vaccination and CD4 T cells after COVID-19. Antigens of these TCRs are unknown. TCRdb passed the PCR reads through MiXCR, listing each CDR3 protein once. The data hold 13,000 or so distinct CDR3 sequences, with approximately 69% observed a single time. Sequencing input: CD4+ T cells from blood, cultured in vitro. The source is a human donor who had recovered from COVID-19. Both conserved end residues are part of each CDR3. A D gene is named only where the DNA matches it firmly. Part of the rows lack a size; the others show once, few, many or a class for expanded clones.

CDR3 DNA: TGCAGTGCTAGTCCAGGAGAATATAGCAATCAGCCCCAGCATTTT
CDR3 protein: CSASPGEYSNQPQHF
D gene: NA
J gene: TRBJ1-5
clone size: few
V gene: TRBV20-1

CDR3 DNA: TGTGCCAGCAGTTACCAGCGACAGGGTAGGGCCGGGGAGCTGTTTTTT
CDR3 protein: CASSYQRQGRAGELFF
D gene: TRBD1
J gene: TRBJ2-2
clone size: NA
V gene: TRBV6-2/TRBV6-3

CDR3 DNA: TGTGCCAGCAGCAAAGTCGGGGACTTGGGGACAGACAACACTGAAGCTTTCTTT
CDR3 protein: CASSKVGDLGTDNTEAFF
D gene: NA
J gene: TRBJ1-1
clone size: NA
V gene: TRBV21-1

CDR3 DNA: TGTGCCAGCAGCCGAAGCAGGAACACTGAAGCTTTCTTT
CDR3 protein: CASSRSRNTEAFF
D gene: NA
J gene: TRBJ1-1
clone size: NA
V gene: TRBV7-3

CDR3 DNA: TGTGCCATCAGTGAGTCGAGCCTCCGGGGCACTGAAGCTTTCTTT
CDR3 protein: CAISESSLRGTEAFF
D gene: NA
J gene: TRBJ1-1
clone size: NA
V gene: TRBV10-3

CDR3 DNA: TGTGCCAGCACCACAAGGGGTGGCCTGAGGTACGAGCAGTACTTC
CDR3 protein: CASTTRGGLRYEQYF
D gene: NA
J gene: TRBJ2-7
clone size: NA
V gene: TRBV6-1

CDR3 DNA: TGCGCCAGCAGCTTGGACCCTACCACCGCCCAAGAGACCCAGTACTTC
CDR3 protein: CASSLDPTTAQETQYF
D gene: NA
J gene: TRBJ2-5
clone size: NA
V gene: TRBV5-1

CDR3 DNA: TGCAGTGGGTGGGCGACCCTCGAGCAGTACTTC
CDR3 protein: CSGWATLEQYF
D gene: NA
J gene: TRBJ2-7
clone size: NA
V gene: TRBV20-1

CDR3 DNA: TGCGCCAGCAGCTTCAACCGGGGGTCTGGGGCCAACGTCCTGACTTTC
CDR3 protein: CASSFNRGSGANVLTF
D gene: NA
J gene: TRBJ2-6
clone size: NA
V gene: TRBV5-1

CDR3 DNA: TGTGCCAGCAGTTACCCTGAAGGCACAGATACGCAGTATTTT
CDR3 protein: CASSYPEGTDTQYF
D gene: NA
J gene: TRBJ2-3
clone size: once
V gene: TRBV6-2/TRBV6-3

CDR3 DNA: TGTGCCAGTAACCGAGGGGCCGACGTGGAGCCCCAGCATTTT
CDR3 protein: CASNRGADVEPQHF
D gene: NA
J gene: TRBJ1-5
clone size: NA
V gene: TRBV19

CDR3 DNA: TGCAGTGCTAGCGCAGGGGGGAATCAGCCCCAGCATTTT
CDR3 protein: CSASAGGNQPQHF
D gene: TRBD1
J gene: TRBJ1-5
clone size: few
V gene: TRBV20-1